Following are 28 T cell receptor beta chains from one sample sequenced in a study of T cell responses to AZD1222 COVID-19 vaccine (dated by TCRdb to the early 2020s). Library preparation employed the immunoSEQ multiplex PCR assay. TCRdb re-hosts the immuneACCESS table, in-frame sequences only. Its copies lack some clones; in the studies checked, an unresolved V gene accounts for under half of them, and the cause for the rest is not known. Recorded for this sample are around 150,000 clones; around 90% of them occurred a single time. The top ten clones comprise 3.2% of the sample. Taken with the paper, the label for time point translates to: about 28 days (+/-7) after the second vaccine dose. This specimen consisted of peripheral blood, obtained 28 days after the second AZD1222 dose. The receptors were sampled from an adult who received the AZD1222 COVID-19 vaccine.

CDR3 nucleotide sequence: TGTGCCAGCAGCCCAGAGACAGGGACCGAGCAGTACTTC. This codes for CASSPETGTEQYF. This rearrangement joins TRBV5-4 to TRBJ2-7; 7 bases agree with TRBD1. Losses at the gene ends were 4 bases for V and 6 bases for J; bases not matched to a gene: 7. This CDR3 region has 13 residues. In germline, CDR1 is SGHNT, CDR2 YYREEE (reference sequence).

This clone was seen only a few times. As DNA, the CDR3 is TGCGCCAGCAGGGAGGAGGTAAATTCACCCCTCCACTTT. Translating it yields CASREEVNSPLHF. The rearrangement links TRBV10-2 to TRBJ1-6, with D hard to call. Germline V lookup: CDR1 WSHSY, CDR2 SAAADI. V dropped 6 bases and J dropped 7 bases, with 10 bases sitting between them. The length of the CDR3 is 13 residues.

V and J are TRBV29-1 and TRBJ1-5, with 7 bases lining up with TRBD1. V trimming: 6 bases; J trimming: 6 bases; junction bases outside the gene matches: 8. Germline-derived CDR1 and CDR2 are SQVTM and ANQGSEA. The CDR3 has 13 amino acids. This CDR3 reads CSVLSAGGQPQHF. The CDR3 nucleotides are TGCAGCGTCCTCTCGGCAGGGGGTCAGCCCCAGCATTTT.

This rearrangement joins TRBV5-1 to TRBJ1-1; unclear D gene. CDR1 is SGHRS, CDR2 YFSETQ, per germline. V lost 7 bases, J lost 3 bases, and 7 bases lay in between. CDR3 length equals 11 residues. The CDR3 DNA is TGCGCCAGCCGTCGGGACACTGAAGCTTTCTTT. This translates into CASRRDTEAFF.

This clone was observed a few times. The chain joins TRBV4-1 to TRBJ1-6, with D possibly matching TRBD1 (5 bases). The germline V gene has CDR1 MGHRA and CDR2 YSYEKL. V was pared by 1 base and J by 9 bases, with 13 bases between. This CDR3 has 15 residues. This CDR3 is CASSQAGTAGSPLHF. DNA of the CDR3: TGCGCCAGCAGCCAAGCCGGGACCGCCGGTTCACCCCTCCACTTT.

The chain joins TRBV7-9 to TRBJ1-1; unclear D gene. The V end lost 8 bases, the J end lost 5 bases, and 6 bases lay between the germline ends. The CDR3 totals 10 residues. Germline CDR1 reads SEHNR; CDR2 reads FQNEAQ (reference sequence). The CDR3 DNA sequence: TGTGCCAGCGGCAATACTGAAGCTTTCTTT. This translates into CASGNTEAFF.

The V and J genes are TRBV5-8 and TRBJ1-4, with 8 bases that match TRBD1. V trimming: 4 bases; J trimming: 5 bases; junction bases outside the gene matches: 7. This CDR3 spans 15 amino acids. Germline CDR1 is SGHTS and CDR2 is YDEGEE. The CDR3 region is CASSPWTGRNEKLFF. As DNA, the CDR3 is TGTGCCAGCAGCCCCTGGACAGGGCGGAATGAAAAACTGTTTTTT.

In its sample, this clone was seen once. CDR3 residues: CASSGGARPDTQYF. CDR3 in DNA: TGTGCCAGCAGCGGGGGGGCCCGCCCGGATACGCAGTATTTT. The rearrangement joins TRBV9 to TRBJ2-3, with D tentatively TRBD1 or TRBD2 (6 bases each). CDR3 length: 14 amino acids. Germline V gives CDR1 SGDLS, CDR2 YYNGEE. V was clipped by 3 bases and J by 6 bases, with 14 bases between them. The full variable domain, completed using reference TRBV9 and TRBJ2-3, is DSGVTQTPKHLITATGQRVTLRCSPRSGDLSVYWYQQSLDQGLQFLIQYYNGEERAKGNILERFSAQQFPDLHSELNLSSLELGDSALYFCASSGGARPDTQYFGPGTRLTVL.

CDR3 sequence reads: CASSSGTGDYGYTF. In nucleotides, the CDR3 is TGTGCCAGCAGCTCAGGGACAGGGGACTATGGCTACACCTTC. The chain carries TRBV5-4 and TRBJ1-2; 10 bases map to TRBD1. Trimming at V came to 3 bases and at J to 3 bases, leaving 2 bases not matched to a gene. The CDR3 length is 14 residues. Germline V gene lookup returns CDR1 SGHNT and CDR2 YYREEE (reference sequence).

This clone showed up just once. The chain joins TRBV11-3 to TRBJ1-1; D is undetermined. The CDR3 consists of 15 residues. Looked up from germline, CDR1 is SGHNT and CDR2 is YENEEA. The V and J ends lost 1 base and 0 bases respectively, with 9 bases between them. In DNA form, the CDR3 reads TGTGCCAGCAGCTTAGGGGCAGGAATGAACACTGAAGCTTTCTTT. Its protein is CASSLGAGMNTEAFF.

The chain employs TRBV19 and TRBJ1-5; D may be TRBD1 (6 bases). The V end lost 5 bases, the J end lost 5 bases, and 22 bases lay between the germline ends. Germline V gene sequence: CDR1 LNHDA, CDR2 SQIVND (reference sequence). This CDR3 region has 17 residues. CDR3 in amino acids: CASSPIGGGASHQPQHF. The CDR3 DNA reads as TGTGCCAGTAGTCCAATCGGCGGGGGGGCCTCCCATCAGCCCCAGCATTTT. Based on the CDR3 plus reference TRBV19 and TRBJ1-5, the full variable domain is DGGITQSPKYLFRKEGQNVTLSCEQNLNHDAMYWYRQDPGQGLRLIYYSQIVNDFQKGDIAEGYSVSREKKESFPLTVTSAQKNPTAFYLCASSPIGGGASHQPQHFGDGTRLSIL.

The J gene is TRBJ2-3, the V gene TRBV5-4; 9 positions match TRBD2. Germline values: CDR1 SGHNT, CDR2 YYREEE (reference sequence). CDR3 size: 14 residues. The V gene end was trimmed by 6 bases and the J gene end by 3 bases; junction bases not matched to a gene: 5. The CDR3 DNA reads as TGTGCCAGCAAATATGGACTAGCGACAGATACGCAGTATTTT. This gives the protein CASKYGLATDTQYF.

The chain recombines TRBV6-4 with TRBJ1-5, with D tentatively TRBD1 (5 bases). Per germline, CDR1 MRHNA and CDR2 SNTAGT. This CDR3 spans 15 amino acids. V was clipped by 0 bases and J by 2 bases, with 8 bases between them. CDR3 sequence (DNA): TGTGCCAGCAGTGACTCGACAGAGGGCAATCAGCCCCAGCATTTT. It encodes CASSDSTEGNQPQHF.

The chain joins TRBV27 to TRBJ1-2; TRBD1 is a possible D gene (6 bases). This CDR3 has 15 amino acids. The V gene's germline CDR1 is MNHEY and CDR2 SMNVEV (reference sequence). V was shortened by 4 bases and J by 2 bases, with 14 bases between the two germline ends. The CDR3: CASSYASGTNYGYTF. The CDR3 region has the DNA TGTGCCAGCAGTTATGCGTCCGGGACAAACTATGGCTACACCTTC.

The chain employs TRBV2 and TRBJ1-2; D remains ambiguous. The V end lost 7 bases, the J end lost 4 bases, and 10 bases lay between the germline ends. The CDR3 runs 12 residues. CDR1 is SNHLY and CDR2 is FYNNEI in the germline V gene. CDR3 DNA sequence: TGTGCCAGCAAGGGAGGAGGCTATGGCTACACCTTC. Protein product: CASKGGGYGYTF.

In DNA form, the CDR3 reads TGTGCCAGCAGAGGCCACTATGGCTACACCTTC. It encodes CASRGHYGYTF. V usage is TRBV27 and J usage is TRBJ1-2; D call uncertain. The CDR3 runs to 11 residues. Germline CDR1 is MNHEY and CDR2 is SMNVEV (reference sequence). Trimming removed 6 bases from V and 3 bases from J, with 5 bases in between.

This chain links TRBV14 with TRBJ2-7, with D perhaps TRBD1 (6 bases). The germline gives CDR1 SGHDN, CDR2 FVKESK. V was clipped by 4 bases and J by 3 bases, with 13 bases between them. The CDR3 spans 14 residues. The CDR3 protein is CASSLQGINYEQYF. The CDR3 DNA sequence: TGTGCCAGCAGCCTGCAGGGGATTAACTACGAGCAGTACTTC.

V usage is TRBV4-1 and J usage is TRBJ2-1, with 10 bases lining up with TRBD2. The CDR3 is 17 amino acids. CDR1 is MGHRA and CDR2 is YSYEKL in the germline V gene. Trimming removed 1 base from V and 4 bases from J; junction bases left unmatched: 7. CDR3 residues: CASSQVLAGEGYNEQFF. The CDR3 DNA sequence: TGCGCCAGCAGCCAAGTCCTAGCGGGAGAGGGGTACAATGAGCAGTTCTTC.

The J gene is TRBJ1-4, the V gene TRBV19, with 7 bases that match TRBD1. The CDR3 totals 15 residues. V gave up 5 bases and J gave up 0 bases; unmatched junction bases: 3. Germline V lookup: CDR1 LNHDA, CDR2 SQIVND (reference sequence). CDR3 protein: CASSRGTATNEKLFF. CDR3 nucleotides: TGTGCCAGTAGTCGAGGGACAGCAACTAATGAAAAACTGTTTTTT.

The chain employs TRBV6-5 and TRBJ2-7; 12 nucleotides align to TRBD1. The CDR3 totals 15 residues. Germline-derived CDR1 and CDR2 are MNHEY and SVGAGI. After removal of 2 bases from V and 5 bases from J, the junction contained 4 bases not matched to a gene. CDR3 nucleotides: TGTGCCAGCAGTTACCTTGGGACAGGGGGCAACGAGCAGTACTTC. Residues: CASSYLGTGGNEQYF.

The chain recombines TRBV28 with TRBJ1-5; D remains ambiguous. V dropped 5 bases and J dropped 7 bases, with 15 bases sitting between them. In germline, CDR1 is MDHEN, CDR2 SYDVKM. The CDR3 covers 14 residues. The CDR3: CASSPGPQSQPQHF. The CDR3 DNA reads TGTGCCAGCAGTCCCGGGCCACAATCACAGCCCCAGCATTTT.

This chain uses TRBV6-5 with TRBJ2-3; D gene ambiguous. V lost 10 bases and J lost 1, with 15 bases in between. The CDR3 consists of 14 residues. Germline CDR1 MNHEY, CDR2 SVGAGI. The CDR3 nucleotides read TGTGCCACGCGGACCATACGGGGCACAGATACGCAGTATTTT. It is translated as CATRTIRGTDTQYF.

The chain joins TRBV2 to TRBJ2-7; weak D call: TRBD1 (7 bases). This CDR3 contains 17 residues. The V gene lost 10 bases and the J gene lost 0 bases, with 25 bases spanning the gap. Per germline, CDR1 SNHLY and CDR2 FYNNEI. The CDR3 protein is CATKIADQGGFSYEQYF. The DNA of the CDR3 is TGTGCCACCAAAATAGCCGATCAGGGGGGTTTCTCCTACGAGCAGTACTTC.

The genes are TRBV21-1 and TRBJ2-7. TRBV21-1 is a recognized pseudogene. This CDR3 contains 13 residues. CDR3 nucleotide sequence: TGTGCCAGCAGCAAAAATTTCGACTACGAGCAGTACTTC. Its translation: CASSKNFDYEQYF.

The rearrangement links TRBV5-5 to TRBJ1-6, with D perhaps matching TRBD1 (5 bases). The CDR3 covers 18 residues. Germline-derived CDR1 and CDR2 are SGHKS and YYEKEE (reference sequence). Trimming removed 0 bases at V and 7 bases at J, with 20 bases between. The CDR3 spells CASSLAALERQGNSPLHF. CDR3 DNA sequence: TGTGCCAGCAGCTTGGCCGCCTTGGAACGCCAGGGAAATTCACCCCTCCACTTT.

This clone was seen only a few times. The rearrangement uses TRBV19 and TRBJ2-2; no definite D call. CDR1 is LNHDA and CDR2 is SQIVND in the germline V gene (reference sequence). This CDR3 spans 13 amino acids. The germline V and J ends were trimmed by 0 bases and 8 bases, with 7 bases remaining between them. CDR3 in amino acids: CASSIDPRGELFF. For the CDR3, the DNA is TGTGCCAGTAGTATAGACCCAAGGGGGGAGCTGTTTTTT.

The chain has TRBV28 and TRBJ1-1; perhaps TRBD1 as D (5 bases). This CDR3 comprises 15 residues. V lost 3 bases to trimming and J lost 1 base, with 12 bases between them. Per germline, CDR1 MDHEN and CDR2 SYDVKM. This chain's CDR3 is CASSFGRGWNTEAFF. The DNA for the CDR3 is TGTGCCAGCAGTTTTGGTCGGGGGTGGAACACTGAAGCTTTCTTT.

There are a few counts of this clone. J is TRBJ2-7 and V is TRBV27; D not certain. The length of the CDR3 is 13 residues. Germline values: CDR1 MNHEY, CDR2 SMNVEV (reference sequence). V was pared by 3 bases and J by 5 bases, with 11 bases between. The DNA of the CDR3 is TGTGCCAGCAGTTTTATCAGTATCAACGAGCAGTACTTC. This sequence encodes CASSFISINEQYF.